By sample fraction, the clone carrying this T cell receptor beta chain is medium-sized. The length of the CDR3 is 13 residues. The junction had 7 bases not matched to a gene; V was cut back by 6 bases and J by 3 bases. Per germline, CDR1 DFQATT and CDR2 SNEGSKA (reference sequence). This sample stems from a study of circulating CD8 cells and anti-PD-1 response in melanoma. Using roughly 14 ng of total RNA, TCR libraries were made with the QIAseq Immune Repertoire TCR panel. TCRdb reanalysed the reads using MiXCR and keeps one entry per CDR3 protein. Altogether about 570 distinct CDR3 sequences are present, around 5.4% being singletons, with the ten largest covering roughly 43%. From live CD3+CD8+TCRalphabeta+ cells, four PD-1 and/or TIGIT subsets were sorted.

The source was CD8+ T cells from PBMCs, collected at baseline or after one month of anti-PD-1 therapy (not recorded which). The chain links TRBV20-1 to TRBJ2-7, with 8 bases lining up with TRBD1. The receptor was derived from a human donor with melanoma. In DNA form, the CDR3 reads TGCAGTGCGGGGCGACAGGGGCTCTACGAGCAGTACTTC. Protein sequence: CSAGRQGLYEQYF.